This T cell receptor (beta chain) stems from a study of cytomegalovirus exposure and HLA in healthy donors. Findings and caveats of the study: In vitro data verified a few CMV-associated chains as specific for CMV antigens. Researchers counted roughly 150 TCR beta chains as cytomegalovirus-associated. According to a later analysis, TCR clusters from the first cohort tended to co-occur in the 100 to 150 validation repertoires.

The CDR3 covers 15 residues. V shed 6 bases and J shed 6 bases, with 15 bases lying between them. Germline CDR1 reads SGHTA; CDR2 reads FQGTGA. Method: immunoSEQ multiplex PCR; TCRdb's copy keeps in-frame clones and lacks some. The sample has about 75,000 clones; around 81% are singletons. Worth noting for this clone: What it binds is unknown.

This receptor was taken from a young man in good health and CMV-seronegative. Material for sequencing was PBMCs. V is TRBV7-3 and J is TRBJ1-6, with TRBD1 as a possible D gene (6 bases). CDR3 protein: CASRIGQQSNSPLHF. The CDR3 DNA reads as TGTGCCAGCAGAATCGGACAGCAGAGTAATTCACCCCTCCACTTT. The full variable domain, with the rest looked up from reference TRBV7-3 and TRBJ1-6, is GAGVSQTPSNKVTEKGKYVELRCDPISGHTALYWYRQSLGQGPEFLIYFQGTGAADDSGLPNDRFFAVRPEGSVSTLKIQRTERGDSAVYLCASRIGQQSNSPLHFGNGTRLTVT.